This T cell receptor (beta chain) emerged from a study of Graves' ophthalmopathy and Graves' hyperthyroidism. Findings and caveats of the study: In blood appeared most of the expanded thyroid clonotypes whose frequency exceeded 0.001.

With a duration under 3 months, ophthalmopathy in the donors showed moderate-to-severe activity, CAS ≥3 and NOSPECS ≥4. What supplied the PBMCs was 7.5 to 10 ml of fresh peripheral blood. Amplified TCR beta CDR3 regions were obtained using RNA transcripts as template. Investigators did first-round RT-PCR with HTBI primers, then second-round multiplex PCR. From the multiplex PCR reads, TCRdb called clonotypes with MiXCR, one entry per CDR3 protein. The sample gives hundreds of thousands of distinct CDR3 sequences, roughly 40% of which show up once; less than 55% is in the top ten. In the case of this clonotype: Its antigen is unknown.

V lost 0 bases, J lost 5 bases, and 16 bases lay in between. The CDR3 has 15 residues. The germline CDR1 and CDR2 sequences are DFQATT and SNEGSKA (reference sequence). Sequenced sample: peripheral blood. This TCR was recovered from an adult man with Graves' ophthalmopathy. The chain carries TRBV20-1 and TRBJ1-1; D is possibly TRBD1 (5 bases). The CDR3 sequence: CSARDFRDDLTEAFF. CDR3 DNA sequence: TGCAGTGCTAGAGACTTCAGGGACGATTTGACTGAAGCTTTCTTT.